Given below is one TCR beta chain in context. The sample comes from a study of blood T cell repertoires in COVID-19. Methods used by the authors: The assay estimated nucleated cells by amplifying reference gene primers. TCRdb's copy holds only in-frame clones and misses some; the assay was immunoSEQ multiplex PCR. The V and J calls and the clone size are those of that table, but D and trimming were determined from the DNA. The sample yields 140,000 to 150,000 clones, over 80% seen once. Between the trimmed V and J ends, which lost 7 bases and 9 bases, there was a span of 13 bases. Germline-derived CDR1 and CDR2 are SEHNR and FQNEAQ (reference sequence). The CDR3 has 12 residues.

The chain recombines TRBV7-9 with TRBJ2-1; D not resolved. The sequenced sample was PBMCs or T cells enriched from blood (not recorded which). The clonotype was recovered from a woman in her forties or fifties who had been exposed to COVID-19. Here the CDR3 reads CASTPFPGEQFF. The CDR3 DNA reads as TGTGCCAGCACCCCGTTCCCCGGTGAGCAGTTCTTC.